The 2 T cell receptor beta chains reported below all come from one sample, sequenced in a study of T cell repertoires in cytomegalovirus infection. In TCRdb, the reads were re-called with MiXCR into one record per CDR3 protein. This table has 750,000 to 950,000 distinct CDR3 sequences, around 29% appearing once. The antigens for these receptors are not known. This specimen was cultured CD8+ T cells from PBMCs, taken from culture after CMV antigen stimulation. The receptors stem from a human donor in good health (CMV status not recorded). Some clones in this sample may be carry-over from other donors' samples.

The rearrangement uses TRBV19 and TRBJ1-2; no firm D call. The germline V gene encodes CDR1 LNHDA and CDR2 SQIVND (reference sequence). The V gene lost 6 bases and the J gene lost 0 bases, with 11 bases spanning the gap. This CDR3 contains 14 residues. CDR3 loop: CASRDKSSNYGYTF. For the CDR3, the DNA is TGTGCCAGTAGAGACAAGTCCTCTAACTATGGCTACACCTTC.

There are many counts of this clonotype. The chain is built from TRBV7-2 and TRBJ1-5, with unresolved D. CDR1 and CDR2 from the germline V gene are SGHTA and FQGNSA. The CDR3 contains 15 residues. V was shortened by 6 bases and J by 0 bases, with 12 bases between the two germline ends. The CDR3 loop reads CASRREANSNQPQHF. The CDR3 DNA reads as TGTGCCAGCAGGAGGGAAGCAAATAGCAATCAGCCCCAGCATTTT. Filled out from reference TRBV7-2 and TRBJ1-5, the complete variable domain reads GAGVSQSPSNKVTEKGKDVELRCDPISGHTALYWYRQSLGQGLEFLIYFQGNSAPDKSGLPSDRFSAERTGGSVSTLTIQRTQQEDSAVYLCASRREANSNQPQHFGDGTRLSIL.